This T cell receptor beta chain derives from a study of blood T cell repertoires in COVID-19. Study as a whole: From T cells, B-cell-depleted T cells, or PBMCs came the material, which was cDNA or gDNA.

A single count supports this clone. Profiling relied on immunoSEQ multiplex PCR, and the TCRdb table lists in-frame clones only, not all of them. This sample has nearly 65,000 clones, with about 80% found just once. This CDR3 has 13 amino acids. Germline V lookup: CDR1 SGDLS, CDR2 YYNGEE. The ends were cut back, 0 bases at V and 7 bases at J, with 8 bases in the middle. V and J are TRBV9 and TRBJ2-1; D is unresolved. Sequenced input: peripheral blood. The clonotype comes from a human donor in a cohort sampled during active COVID-19. The CDR3 is CASSVASGNEQFF. CDR3 nucleotides: TGTGCCAGCAGCGTAGCTTCAGGAAATGAGCAGTTCTTC.